These 7 T cell receptor beta chains came from one sample sequenced in a study of blood T cell repertoires in COVID-19. The assay was immunoSEQ multiplex PCR, and TCRdb's table has in-frame clones only and misses some. The table includes some 200,000 clones, more than 75% detected once. The source material was peripheral blood. The receptors stem from a man aged 40-49 years with active or convalescent COVID-19.

The rearrangement joins TRBV24-1 to TRBJ2-3; D not certain. Trimming took off 5 bases at V and 2 bases at J, with 16 bases between the two ends. The germline CDR1 and CDR2 sequences are KGHDR and SFDVKD. This CDR3 has 16 amino acids. CDR3 sequence: CATSAGSLGYTDTQYF. The DNA for the CDR3 is TGTGCCACCAGTGCGGGTTCGCTCGGGTACACAGATACGCAGTATTTT.

The chain carries TRBV6-5 and TRBJ2-7; 8 nucleotides match TRBD1. The germline gives CDR1 MNHEY, CDR2 SVGAGI. Trimming at V came to 5 bases and at J to 2 bases, leaving 5 bases not matched to a gene. The CDR3 covers 14 residues. CDR3 in amino acids: CASSRTGTAYEQYF. DNA of the CDR3: TGTGCCAGCAGTAGGACAGGGACAGCCTACGAGCAGTACTTC.

The rearrangement joins TRBV6-5 to TRBJ1-4, with no clear D. The CDR3 runs 14 residues. Between the trimmed V and J ends, which lost 6 bases and 2 bases, there was a span of 10 bases. CDR1 and CDR2 (germline): MNHEY, SVGAGI. The DNA of the CDR3 is TGTGCCAGCAGAACTCCGGGTACTAATGAAAAACTGTTTTTT. This encodes CASRTPGTNEKLFF.

This clone occurred a few times. CDR3 in amino acids: CASSELLAGDTGELFF. CDR3 coding DNA: TGTGCCAGCAGTGAGCTGCTAGCGGGGGACACCGGGGAGCTGTTTTTT. The gene calls are TRBV25-1 and TRBJ2-2, with 10 bases identical to TRBD2. The CDR3 is made up of 16 amino acids. Germline values: CDR1 MGHDK, CDR2 SYGVNS. J gave up 3 bases and V 3 bases, and 4 bases lay outside the gene matches. Looking up the rest from reference TRBV25-1 and TRBJ2-2 gives the full variable domain: EADIYQTPRYLVIGTGKKITLECSQTMGHDKMYWYQQDPGMELHLIHYSYGVNSTEKGDLSSESTVSRIRTEHFPLTLESARPSHTSQYLCASSELLAGDTGELFFGEGSRLTVL.

This sequence joins TRBV28 and TRBJ1-6; D is undetermined. There are 14 residues in the CDR3. Trimming removed 0 bases at V and 7 bases at J, with 7 bases between. Germline V lookup: CDR1 MDHEN, CDR2 SYDVKM. Here the CDR3 DNA reads TGTGCCAGCAGTTTATGGAGGTGGAATTCACCCCTCCACTTT. It codes for CASSLWRWNSPLHF. The full variable domain, completed using reference TRBV28 and TRBJ1-6, is DVKVTQSSRYLVKRTGEKVFLECVQDMDHENMFWYRQDPGLGLRLIYFSYDVKMKEKGDIPEGYSVSREKKERFSLILESASTNQTSMYLCASSLWRWNSPLHFGNGTRLTVT.

V is TRBV30 and J is TRBJ1-2; D might be TRBD1 (5 bases). The CDR3 loop spans 11 amino acids. Trimming left V 4 bases short and J 5 bases short, with 8 bases between. CDR1 is GTSNPN, CDR2 SVGIG, per germline (reference sequence). The CDR3 protein is CAWTRDYGYTF. The CDR3, as DNA: TGTGCCTGGACCAGGGATTATGGCTACACCTTC.

This chain joins TRBV18 and TRBJ1-1; D uncertain. V was pared by 3 bases and J by 3 bases, with 8 bases between. Germline V gene lookup returns CDR1 KGHSH and CDR2 LQKENI. There are 13 residues in the CDR3. The CDR3 spells CASSPLPDTEAFF. The CDR3 region has the DNA TGTGCCAGCTCACCTCTGCCAGACACTGAAGCTTTCTTT.